Listed here are 31 T cell receptor beta chains from one sample, sequenced in a study of T cell changes during pregnancy in multiple sclerosis. Method: immunoSEQ multiplex PCR; TCRdb's copy keeps in-frame clones and lacks some. The sample consists of about 58,000 clones, around 93% of them appearing once. This specimen was CD8+ T cells from peripheral blood mononuclear cells, taken in the second trimester of pregnancy. The receptor source for this set is a female donor with multiple sclerosis, enrolled in a pregnancy study.

This clone has just a few counts. CDR3 DNA: TGTGCCAGCAGTTCACTAGCGGAGAACACCGGGGAGCTGTTTTTT. It yields the protein CASSSLAENTGELFF. The chain combines TRBV27 with TRBJ2-2; 8 bases fit TRBD2. In germline, CDR1 is MNHEY, CDR2 SMNVEV (reference sequence). After removal of 4 bases from V and 1 base from J, the junction contained 2 bases not matched to a gene. CDR3 size: 15 residues.

CDR3 nucleotides: TGTGCCTGGAGTATAGACAGCTTTTCTGGGAACACTGAAGCTTTCTTT. Its translation: CAWSIDSFSGNTEAFF. The chain has TRBV30 and TRBJ1-1; D is possibly TRBD1 (5 bases). The CDR3 is 16 amino acids. V was trimmed by 2 bases and J by 1 base, leaving 17 bases between them. Germline assignment: CDR1 GTSNPN and CDR2 SVGIG (reference sequence).

The genes are TRBV27 and TRBJ2-2, with 11 nucleotides matching TRBD2. In germline, CDR1 is MNHEY, CDR2 SMNVEV (reference sequence). The length of the CDR3 is 17 residues. The V gene end was trimmed by 4 bases and the J gene end by 5 bases; junction bases not matched to a gene: 9. This CDR3 is CASSWVLAGGGTGELFF. CDR3 DNA sequence: TGTGCCAGCAGTTGGGTGTTAGCGGGAGGGGGGACCGGGGAGCTGTTTTTT.

This clone was seen just once. The V call is TRBV4-1, the J call TRBJ2-2; 10 bases line up with TRBD1. Germline lookup yields CDR1 MGHRA and CDR2 YSYEKL. V gave up 1 base and J gave up 3 bases; unmatched junction bases: 11. CDR3 length equals 19 residues. CDR3 nucleotides: TGCGCCAGCAGCCAAGCTGACAGGGGGCTAGTATTTGACACCGGGGAGCTGTTTTTT. Its protein product is CASSQADRGLVFDTGELFF.

The chain combines TRBV29-1 with TRBJ2-7; TRBD1 matches 7 bases. Germline values: CDR1 SQVTM, CDR2 ANQGSEA. J gave up 5 bases and V 3 bases, and 10 bases lay outside the gene matches. CDR3 length equals 14 residues. CDR3 sequence reads: CSVDLTGSGHEQYF. CDR3 nucleotide sequence: TGCAGCGTTGACCTGACAGGGAGCGGCCACGAGCAGTACTTC.

This clone was counted between two and nine times. V usage is TRBV7-9 and J usage is TRBJ2-2, with 8 nucleotides matching TRBD1. The CDR3 runs 14 residues. The V segment lost 3 bases and the J segment 7 bases; nucleotides outside the gene matches: 4. Germline CDR1 and CDR2: SEHNR and FQNEAQ (reference sequence). The CDR3 DNA reads TGTGCCAGCAGCTTGTACAGGGGGGACGGGGAGCTGTTTTTT. Its protein is CASSLYRGDGELFF.

The chain employs TRBV5-1 and TRBJ2-1, with TRBD2 matching 14 bases. Germline V gene sequence: CDR1 SGHRS, CDR2 YFSETQ. The junction had 6 bases not matched to a gene; V was cut back by 3 bases and J by 10 bases. This CDR3 is 15 amino acids long. DNA of the CDR3: TGCGCCAGCAGCTCGACTAGCGGGAGGGCCTTAGAGCAGTTCTTC. It is translated as CASSSTSGRALEQFF.

The chain has TRBV7-7 and TRBJ2-1, with 8 bases matching TRBD2. After removal of 1 base from V and 10 bases from J, the junction contained 6 bases not matched to a gene. Germline CDR1 SSHAT, CDR2 FNYEAQ (reference sequence). This CDR3 has 14 amino acids. The chain's CDR3 is CASSLGGGRGEQFF. DNA of the CDR3: TGTGCCAGCAGCTTAGGCGGGGGGCGCGGAGAGCAGTTCTTC.

This rearrangement joins TRBV27 to TRBJ1-3, with a tentative D call TRBD1 (5 bases). The CDR3 runs to 17 residues. Between the trimmed V and J ends, which lost 5 bases and 0 bases, there was a span of 17 bases. Germline V gene lookup returns CDR1 MNHEY and CDR2 SMNVEV (reference sequence). CDR3 amino acids: CASSPGEGPISGNTIYF. The CDR3 DNA sequence: TGTGCCAGCAGTCCGGGGGAGGGACCTATCTCTGGAAACACCATATATTTT.

The chain employs TRBV29-1 and TRBJ2-1; 10 bases are a match to TRBD1. With V trimmed by 4 bases and J by 6 bases, 15 bases remained unmatched. This CDR3 region has 17 residues. Germline loops: CDR1 SQVTM, CDR2 ANQGSEA. The CDR3 coding sequence is TGCAGCGTTGTTGGGACAGGGGCCCCAACAAGACTCAATGAGCAGTTCTTC. Protein: CSVVGTGAPTRLNEQFF.

This chain connects TRBV19 to TRBJ1-1; D is undetermined. The V and J ends lost 5 bases and 3 bases respectively, with 13 bases between them. Germline V CDR1 and CDR2: LNHDA, SQIVND (reference sequence). CDR3 size: 14 residues. DNA of the CDR3: TGTGCCAGTAGTTCGAGGTCCGGGGACACTGAAGCTTTCTTT. It specifies CASSSRSGDTEAFF.

The chain has TRBV2 and TRBJ2-1; TRBD1 aligns across 7 bases. This CDR3 has 13 residues. Germline CDR1 reads SNHLY; CDR2 reads FYNNEI. With V trimmed by 7 bases and J by 8 bases, 8 bases remained unmatched. The CDR3 DNA reads TGTGCCAGCATTACAGGGGATTTTGATGAGCAGTTCTTC. Its protein is CASITGDFDEQFF.

The chain uses TRBV4-1 and TRBJ2-3, with a weak D call TRBD2 (7 bases). Germline V gene data show CDR1 as MGHRA and CDR2 as YSYEKL. The CDR3 extends over 20 amino acids. Trimming removed 2 bases at V and 0 bases at J, with 24 bases between. CDR3: CASSQRPREGRGASTDTQYF. CDR3 nucleotides: TGCGCCAGCAGCCAACGGCCCCGAGAGGGGAGGGGGGCTAGCACAGATACGCAGTATTTT.

The chain links TRBV6-1 to TRBJ2-7; D gene uncertain. Germline V CDR1 and CDR2: MNHNS, SASEGT. The CDR3 totals 14 residues. The germline V and J ends were trimmed by 1 base and 3 bases, with 10 bases remaining between them. DNA of the CDR3: TGTGCCAGCAGTGAAGACATAACAGACTACGAGCAGTACTTC. Translating gives CASSEDITDYEQYF.

The V gene is TRBV5-1, the J gene TRBJ2-5; TRBD1 aligns across 9 bases. Germline CDR1 is SGHRS and CDR2 is YFSETQ. The CDR3 has 15 residues. The V and J ends lost 4 bases and 2 bases, in that order; junction bases with no gene match: 6. CDR3: CASSKDRGRQETQYF. The CDR3 DNA reads as TGCGCCAGCAGCAAGGACAGGGGTCGGCAAGAGACCCAGTACTTC.

V is TRBV25-1 and J is TRBJ2-3; the D gene is possibly TRBD1 (5 bases). V was shortened by 6 bases and J by 0 bases, with 13 bases between the two germline ends. The CDR3 loop spans 15 amino acids. From germline, CDR1 is MGHDK and CDR2 SYGVNS. CDR3 coding DNA: TGTGCCAGCAGCGAGCTGGACACTAGCACAGATACGCAGTATTTT. It specifies CASSELDTSTDTQYF.

The chain links TRBV2 to TRBJ2-5, with 8 bases matching TRBD2. Germline CDR1 and CDR2: SNHLY and FYNNEI. The CDR3 loop spans 16 amino acids. V was clipped by 6 bases and J by 5 bases; unmatched bases: 14. This chain's CDR3 is CASRPSGAGEGETQYF. The DNA of the CDR3 is TGTGCCAGCAGGCCGTCTGGAGCGGGGGAGGGGGAGACCCAGTACTTC. Complete variable domain (other parts from reference TRBV2 and TRBJ2-5): EPEVTQTPSHQVTQMGQEVILRCVPISNHLYFYWYRQILGQKVEFLVSFYNNEISEKSEIFDDQFSVERPDGSNFTLKIRSTKLEDSAMYFCASRPSGAGEGETQYFGPGTRLLVL.

The chain joins TRBV5-8 to TRBJ2-7, with TRBD1 identical over 9 bases. Per the germline V gene, CDR1 is SGHTS and CDR2 is YDEGEE. The CDR3 is made up of 16 amino acids. V shed 2 bases and J 2 bases; nucleotides not matched to a gene: 8. The chain's CDR3 is CASSLWGQGGPYEQYF. The CDR3 DNA sequence: TGTGCCAGCAGCTTATGGGGACAGGGAGGTCCCTACGAGCAGTACTTC.

The chain recombines TRBV7-6 with TRBJ2-7; 15 bases align to TRBD2. Germline V gene data show CDR1 as SGHVS and CDR2 as FNYEAQ. The CDR3 loop spans 19 amino acids. The V and J ends lost 1 base and 0 bases, in that order; junction bases with no gene match: 7. The CDR3 reads CASSLGPGTSGGNSYEQYF. CDR3 sequence (DNA): TGTGCCAGCAGCTTAGGGCCCGGGACTAGCGGGGGGAACTCCTACGAGCAGTACTTC.

This chain joins TRBV5-1 and TRBJ2-7; 8 bases align to TRBD1. Per germline, CDR1 SGHRS and CDR2 YFSETQ. J was trimmed by 3 bases and V by 2 bases; bases with no gene match: 4. This CDR3 has 14 amino acids. This CDR3 is CASSLAGTGYEQYF. CDR3 DNA sequence: TGCGCCAGCAGCTTAGCAGGGACAGGCTACGAGCAGTACTTC.

This clone has a handful of counts. The J gene is TRBJ1-1, the V gene TRBV4-1, with D tentatively TRBD1 (5 bases). With 1 base removed from V and 1 base from J, the gap between germline ends came to 7 bases. CDR3 length: 14 amino acids. Germline CDR1 and CDR2: MGHRA and YSYEKL. The CDR3 here is CASSQVQGNTEAFF. CDR3 sequence (DNA): TGCGCCAGCAGCCAAGTGCAGGGGAACACTGAAGCTTTCTTT.

The J gene is TRBJ2-4, the V gene TRBV7-9, with 9 bases identical to TRBD2. The CDR3 totals 15 residues. Germline V gives CDR1 SEHNR, CDR2 FQNEAQ (reference sequence). With 1 base clipped from V and 8 bases from J, the junction kept 6 bases outside the gene matches. Here the CDR3 DNA reads TGTGCCAGCAGCTTAGTTTCGGCGGGGGGGGACATTCAGTACTTC. This sequence encodes CASSLVSAGGDIQYF.

CDR3 region: CASSHFRAGGGEQFF. The CDR3, as DNA: TGTGCCAGCAGCCATTTTCGAGCGGGGGGTGGTGAGCAGTTCTTC. V is TRBV4-2 and J is TRBJ2-1; the match to TRBD2 covers 9 bases. J lost 9 bases, V lost 3 bases, and 9 bases had no gene match. The germline CDR1 and CDR2 sequences are LGHNA and YNFKEQ. The CDR3 is made up of 15 amino acids.

This chain uses TRBV14 with TRBJ1-4, with D perhaps matching TRBD1 (6 bases). Germline V gene lookup returns CDR1 SGHDN and CDR2 FVKESK. V was pared by 3 bases and J by 8 bases, with 19 bases between. The CDR3 spans 16 residues. CDR3 amino acids: CASSQEQGPGNEKLFF. The CDR3 coding sequence is TGTGCCAGCAGCCAGGAACAGGGCCCGGGGAACGAAAAACTGTTTTTT. Supplemented by reference TRBV14 and TRBJ1-4, the full variable domain reads EAGVTQFPSHSVIEKGQTVTLRCDPISGHDNLYWYRRVMGKEIKFLLHFVKESKQDESGMPNNRFLAERTGGTYSTLKVQPAELEDSGVYFCASSQEQGPGNEKLFFGSGTQLSVL.

The chain links TRBV4-1 to TRBJ2-7, with TRBD1 identical over 8 bases. This CDR3 contains 14 residues. The germline gives CDR1 MGHRA, CDR2 YSYEKL. J gave up 3 bases and V 3 bases, and 4 bases lay outside the gene matches. CDR3 protein: CASSQGQALYEQYF. CDR3 sequence (DNA): TGCGCCAGCAGCCAGGGACAGGCACTCTACGAGCAGTACTTC.

The chain links TRBV19 to TRBJ2-1; D may be TRBD1 (6 bases). V was pared by 1 base and J by 5 bases, with 9 bases between. Germline loops: CDR1 LNHDA, CDR2 SQIVND (reference sequence). This CDR3 is built from 14 residues. The CDR3: CASSIGGPNNEQFF. CDR3 DNA: TGTGCCAGTAGTATAGGGGGGCCCAACAATGAGCAGTTCTTC.

J is TRBJ1-1 and V is TRBV2, with D possibly being TRBD1 (5 bases). Deletions cut 8 bases from V and 7 bases from J, with 11 bases between. This CDR3 spans 11 amino acids. Per germline, CDR1 SNHLY and CDR2 FYNNEI. CDR3 bases: TGTGCCAGCCCCGGGGGGATTGAAGCTTTCTTT. Its translation is CASPGGIEAFF.

CDR3 protein: CSVRGGLVYEQYF. DNA for the CDR3: TGCAGCGTTAGGGGGGGACTAGTCTACGAGCAGTACTTC. This rearrangement joins TRBV29-1 to TRBJ2-7; 8 bases are a match to TRBD2. V gave up 5 bases and J gave up 3 bases; unmatched junction bases: 6. There are 13 residues in the CDR3. Germline CDR1 and CDR2: SQVTM and ANQGSEA.

The V and J genes are TRBV7-6 and TRBJ1-1; 9 bases match TRBD1. V lost 3 bases to trimming and J lost 6 bases; unmatched junction nucleotides: 8. CDR3 length equals 15 residues. Germline CDR1 reads SGHVS; CDR2 reads FNYEAQ. DNA for the CDR3: TGTGCCAGCAGCTTTGGGGACAGGGCGGGACCTGAAGCTTTCTTT. Protein product: CASSFGDRAGPEAFF.

This sequence joins TRBV5-1 and TRBJ2-3; 14 bases map to TRBD2. Germline CDR1 reads SGHRS; CDR2 reads YFSETQ. The CDR3 totals 16 residues. J gave up 7 bases and V 4 bases, and 8 bases lay outside the gene matches. In DNA, the CDR3 is TGCGCCAGCAGCCTAGGACTAGCGGGAGGTCTATATACGCAGTATTTT. This gives the protein CASSLGLAGGLYTQYF.

This rearrangement joins TRBV27 to TRBJ2-2; 7 positions agree with TRBD2. Germline CDR1 reads MNHEY; CDR2 reads SMNVEV (reference sequence). The ends lost 2 bases at V and 1 base at J; junction bases unmatched: 10. This CDR3 has 18 amino acids. CDR3: CASSLGWGREGNTGELFF. In DNA form, the CDR3 reads TGTGCCAGCAGTTTAGGGTGGGGGAGGGAGGGGAACACCGGGGAGCTGTTTTTT.